Presented here are 15 T cell receptor beta chains from one specimen sequenced in a study of PD-1 blockade in classical Hodgkin lymphoma. Sequenced by immunoSEQ multiplex PCR; TCRdb stores in-frame clones only, minus some. The sample lists around 26,000 clones; nearly 95% were seen once. Documented time point: newly diagnosed, previously untreated cHL patient sample. Material for sequencing was peripheral blood mononuclear cells (PBMCs). The receptors stem from a human donor with classical Hodgkin lymphoma.

This chain joins TRBV6-9 and TRBJ2-7; 7 bases are a match to TRBD1. Germline V lookup: CDR1 MNHGY, CDR2 SVAAGI. The J segment lost 3 bases and the V segment lost 4 bases, leaving 3 bases of the junction unmatched. This CDR3 comprises 13 residues. The CDR3 DNA sequence: TGTGCCAGCAGTTGGGACAGCGGCTACGAGCAGTACTTC. Protein product: CASSWDSGYEQYF.

V and J are TRBV14 and TRBJ2-2; D call uncertain. The germline V gene has CDR1 SGHDN and CDR2 FVKESK. The CDR3 sequence is 14 residues long. V shed 3 bases and J shed 0 bases, with 5 bases lying between them. CDR3 coding DNA: TGTGCCAGCAGCCAGGCAGCGAACACCGGGGAGCTGTTTTTT. This sequence encodes CASSQAANTGELFF. Complete variable domain (other parts from reference TRBV14 and TRBJ2-2): EAGVTQFPSHSVIEKGQTVTLRCDPISGHDNLYWYRRVMGKEIKFLLHFVKESKQDESGMPNNRFLAERTGGTYSTLKVQPAELEDSGVYFCASSQAANTGELFFGEGSRLTVL.

The CDR3 is CASSFRISGYNEKLFF. DNA of the CDR3: TGTGCCAGCAGCTTTAGAATTTCAGGGTATAATGAAAAACTGTTTTTT. The chain recombines TRBV5-4 with TRBJ1-4, with TRBD1 as a possible D gene (5 bases). Germline-derived CDR1 and CDR2 are SGHNT and YYREEE (reference sequence). V was pared by 2 bases and J by 4 bases, with 15 bases between. The CDR3 consists of 16 residues.

The chain recombines TRBV19 with TRBJ2-1; no definite D call. The V gene lost 3 bases and the J gene lost 4 bases, with 10 bases spanning the gap. CDR3 length equals 14 residues. The germline CDR1 and CDR2 sequences are LNHDA and SQIVND (reference sequence). The CDR3 spells CASSIPNGYNEQFF. CDR3 nucleotides: TGTGCCAGTAGTATCCCCAACGGGTACAATGAGCAGTTCTTC.

V and J are TRBV10-3 and TRBJ1-2; 7 positions agree with TRBD1. This CDR3 comprises 17 residues. Germline CDR1 ENHRY, CDR2 SYGVKD. The junction had 10 bases not matched to a gene; V was cut back by 3 bases and J by 0 bases. The CDR3: CAISETGQTKPNYGYTF. The CDR3 region has the DNA TGTGCCATCAGTGAAACGGGACAGACGAAGCCTAACTATGGCTACACCTTC.

J is TRBJ2-7 and V is TRBV4-3, with a possible D match to TRBD1 (8 bases). CDR1 is LGHNA, CDR2 YSLEER, per germline. This CDR3 contains 14 residues. Trimming left V 4 bases short and J 4 bases short, with 14 bases between. In nucleotides, the CDR3 is TGCGCCAGCAGCCCAACACAGGGGGGGTACGAGCAGTACTTC. It is translated as CASSPTQGGYEQYF.

This chain joins TRBV10-1 and TRBJ2-2; 13 bases line up with TRBD2. The CDR3 runs 16 residues. Germline trimming cut 6 bases from V and 4 bases from J; bases unmatched to any gene: 5. Germline-derived CDR1 and CDR2 are WNHNN and SYGVQD (reference sequence). The CDR3 region is CASSLGLAGITGELFF. CDR3 DNA: TGCGCCAGCAGCCTGGGACTAGCGGGAATCACCGGGGAGCTGTTTTTT.

The rearrangement uses TRBV21-1 and TRBJ2-5; TRBD1, the table's D call, was not compared with the DNA. TRBV21-1 is described as a pseudogene. CDR3 length equals 17 residues. The CDR3: CASSKGFVTGHQETQYF. The CDR3 nucleotides are TGTGCCAGCAGCAAAGGTTTCGTGACAGGGCACCAAGAGACCCAGTACTTC.

The genes are TRBV5-1 and TRBJ2-3; maybe TRBD2 (5 bases). CDR3 length equals 14 residues. Germline V gene sequence: CDR1 SGHRS, CDR2 YFSETQ. The V and J ends lost 0 bases and 2 bases respectively, with 7 bases between them. CDR3 sequence: CASSLAGFTDTQYF. In DNA, the CDR3 is TGCGCCAGCAGCTTGGCGGGGTTCACAGATACGCAGTATTTT. Full variable domain (missing parts from reference TRBV5-1 and TRBJ2-3): KAGVTQTPRYLIKTRGQQVTLSCSPISGHRSVSWYQQTPGQGLQFLFEYFSETQRNKGNFPGRFSGRQFSNSRSEMNVSTLELGDSALYLCASSLAGFTDTQYFGPGTRLTVL.

This chain joins TRBV7-2 and TRBJ2-4; a possible D gene is TRBD1 (6 bases). Trimming removed 5 bases from V and 5 bases from J, with 10 bases in between. The CDR3 extends over 13 amino acids. Per germline, CDR1 SGHTA and CDR2 FQGNSA. In DNA, the CDR3 is TGTGCCAGCAGCCCCAGGACAGAAAACATTCAGTACTTC. Amino acid sequence: CASSPRTENIQYF. Variable domain in full (rest from reference TRBV7-2 and TRBJ2-4): GAGVSQSPSNKVTEKGKDVELRCDPISGHTALYWYRQSLGQGLEFLIYFQGNSAPDKSGLPSDRFSAERTGGSVSTLTIQRTQQEDSAVYLCASSPRTENIQYFGAGTRLSVL.

In this sample, this clone turned up once. The chain combines TRBV5-4 with TRBJ2-7, with 12 bases lining up with TRBD2. Germline-derived CDR1 and CDR2 are SGHNT and YYREEE (reference sequence). The CDR3 sequence is 17 residues long. The V segment lost 4 bases and the J segment 7 bases; nucleotides outside the gene matches: 15. The CDR3 reads CASSLTGLAGVGHEQYF. The DNA of the CDR3 is TGTGCCAGCAGCCTAACGGGACTAGCGGGCGTGGGTCATGAGCAGTACTTC.

The genes are TRBV9 and TRBJ1-6; no reliable D call. Trimming cost V 4 bases and J 6 bases, with 14 bases left between them. This CDR3 has 15 amino acids. Germline CDR1 reads SGDLS; CDR2 reads YYNGEE. The CDR3 loop reads CASSPGHPVNSPLHF. The CDR3 nucleotides are TGTGCCAGCAGCCCCGGGCATCCCGTTAATTCACCCCTCCACTTT.

V is TRBV5-6 and J is TRBJ2-1, with 14 bases that match TRBD2. CDR3 size: 19 residues. Trimming at V came to 5 bases and at J to 0 bases, leaving 10 bases not matched to a gene. Looked up from germline, CDR1 is SGHDT and CDR2 is YYEEEE. CDR3 in amino acids: CASSYAGTSGSLSYNEQFF. The CDR3 bases are TGTGCCAGCAGTTACGCCGGGACTAGCGGGAGCCTCTCCTACAATGAGCAGTTCTTC.

This chain uses TRBV30 with TRBJ1-2, with D maybe TRBD1 (5 bases). With 3 bases removed from V and 2 bases from J, the gap between germline ends came to 22 bases. This CDR3 comprises 17 residues. Germline CDR1 reads GTSNPN; CDR2 reads SVGIG (reference sequence). The chain's CDR3 is CAWSGRNGALPNYGYTF. CDR3 coding DNA: TGTGCCTGGAGCGGCCGTAATGGGGCCCTTCCCAACTATGGCTACACCTTC.

CDR3 coding DNA: TGCGCCAGCAGCCAAGAAACAGGGGACGATACGCAGTATTTT. Translating it yields CASSQETGDDTQYF. This chain links TRBV4-3 with TRBJ2-3, with 7 bases that match TRBD1. CDR1 is LGHNA and CDR2 is YSLEER in the germline V gene. V lost 0 bases to trimming and J lost 6 bases; unmatched junction nucleotides: 3. The CDR3 consists of 14 residues.